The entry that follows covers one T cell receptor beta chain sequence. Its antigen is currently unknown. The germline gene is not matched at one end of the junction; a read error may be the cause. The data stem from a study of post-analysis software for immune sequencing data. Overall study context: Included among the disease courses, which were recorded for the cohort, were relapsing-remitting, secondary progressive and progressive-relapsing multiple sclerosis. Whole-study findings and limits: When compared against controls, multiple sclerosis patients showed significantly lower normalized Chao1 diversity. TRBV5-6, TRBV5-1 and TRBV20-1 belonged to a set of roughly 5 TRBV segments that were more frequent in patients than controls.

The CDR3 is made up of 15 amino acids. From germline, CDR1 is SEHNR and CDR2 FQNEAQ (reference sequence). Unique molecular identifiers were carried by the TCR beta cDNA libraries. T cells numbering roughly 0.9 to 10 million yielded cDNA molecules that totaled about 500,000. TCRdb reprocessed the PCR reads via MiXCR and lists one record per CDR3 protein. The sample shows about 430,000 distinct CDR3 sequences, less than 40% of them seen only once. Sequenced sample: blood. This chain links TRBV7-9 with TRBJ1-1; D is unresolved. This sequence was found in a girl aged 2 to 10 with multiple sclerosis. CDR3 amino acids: CASILSLGRNTEAFF. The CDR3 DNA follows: TGTGCCAGCATCTTATCGTTAGGGCGGAACACTGAAGCTTTCTTT.